This T cell receptor (beta chain) was captured in a study of Ad26.COV2.S vaccination and SARS-CoV-2 variants. Treatment indicated: some 20 received Ad26.COV2.S at low or high dose, single or two shots; 5 received placebo; per-sample allocation not given. It was on day 63 after the first vaccine or placebo injection that samples were taken. Study-wide points: Analytic work on TCR breadth and depth might have understated the full extent of total T cell responses.

This CDR3 contains 16 residues. In regard to this clone: The antigen remains unidentified.

This table comes from immunoSEQ multiplex PCR, and its TCRdb copy is limited to in-frame clones, with some not included. Of roughly 350,000 clones listed, more than 85% were seen once; the top ten hold approximately 5%. The TCR sequence derives from a person aged 18 to 65 who received the Ad26.COV2.S COVID-19 vaccine or a placebo. This sample comprised peripheral blood, obtained in a trial of Ad26.COV2.S vaccine versus placebo. The chain couples TRBV21-1 to TRBJ2-3; the table gives TRBD1 as D, unverified against the DNA. TRBV21-1 is a pseudogene segment. CDR3 sequence reads: CASSANSGQCTDTQYF. CDR3 bases: TGTGCCAGCAGCGCAAATTCGGGACAGTGCACAGATACGCAGTATTTT.